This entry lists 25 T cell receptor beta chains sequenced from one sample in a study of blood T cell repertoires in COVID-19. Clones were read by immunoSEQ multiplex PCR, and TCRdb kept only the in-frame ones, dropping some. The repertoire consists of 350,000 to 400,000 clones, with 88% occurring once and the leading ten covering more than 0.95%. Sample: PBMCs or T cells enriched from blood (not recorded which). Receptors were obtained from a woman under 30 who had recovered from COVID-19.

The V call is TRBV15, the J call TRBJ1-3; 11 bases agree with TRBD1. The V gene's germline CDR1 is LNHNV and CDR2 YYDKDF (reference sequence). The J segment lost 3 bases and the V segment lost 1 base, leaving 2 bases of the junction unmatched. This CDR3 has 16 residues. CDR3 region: CATSRGDRGFGNTIYF. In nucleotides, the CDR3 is TGTGCCACCAGCAGAGGGGACAGGGGGTTTGGAAACACCATATATTTT.

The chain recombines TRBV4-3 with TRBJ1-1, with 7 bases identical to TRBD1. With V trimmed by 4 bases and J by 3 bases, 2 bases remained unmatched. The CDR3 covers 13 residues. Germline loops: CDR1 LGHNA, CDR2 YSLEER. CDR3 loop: CASSLDRDTEAFF. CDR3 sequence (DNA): TGCGCCAGCAGCCTTGACAGGGACACTGAAGCTTTCTTT.

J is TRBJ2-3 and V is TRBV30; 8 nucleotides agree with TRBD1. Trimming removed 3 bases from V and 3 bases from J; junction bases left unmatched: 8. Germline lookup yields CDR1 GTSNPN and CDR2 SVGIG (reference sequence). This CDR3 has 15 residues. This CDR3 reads CAWSPGQGGTDTQYF. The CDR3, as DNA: TGTGCCTGGAGCCCCGGACAGGGCGGAACAGATACGCAGTATTTT.

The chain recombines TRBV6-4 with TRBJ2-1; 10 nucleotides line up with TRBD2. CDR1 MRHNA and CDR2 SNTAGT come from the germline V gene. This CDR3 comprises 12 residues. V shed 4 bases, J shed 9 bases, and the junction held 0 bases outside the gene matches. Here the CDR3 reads CASSASGSEQFF. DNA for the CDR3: TGTGCCAGCAGTGCTAGCGGGAGTGAGCAGTTCTTC.

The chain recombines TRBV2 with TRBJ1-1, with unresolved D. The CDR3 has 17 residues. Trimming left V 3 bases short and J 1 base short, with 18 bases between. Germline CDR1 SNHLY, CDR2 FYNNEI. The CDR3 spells CASSDFGVTLANTEAFF. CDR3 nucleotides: TGTGCCAGCAGTGATTTCGGGGTTACTCTAGCGAACACTGAAGCTTTCTTT.

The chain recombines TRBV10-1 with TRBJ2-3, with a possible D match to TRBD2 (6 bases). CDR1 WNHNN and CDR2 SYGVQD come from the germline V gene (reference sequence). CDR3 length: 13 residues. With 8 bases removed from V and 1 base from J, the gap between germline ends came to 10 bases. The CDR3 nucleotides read TGCGCCAGCTGGAGGGGAGGCACAGATACGCAGTATTTT. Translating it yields CASWRGGTDTQYF.

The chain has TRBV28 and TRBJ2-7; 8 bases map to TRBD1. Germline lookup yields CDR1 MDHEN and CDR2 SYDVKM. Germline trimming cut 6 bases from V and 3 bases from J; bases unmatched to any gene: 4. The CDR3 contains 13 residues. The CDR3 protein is CASRLTGDYEQYF. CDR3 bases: TGTGCCAGCAGATTGACAGGGGACTACGAGCAGTACTTC.

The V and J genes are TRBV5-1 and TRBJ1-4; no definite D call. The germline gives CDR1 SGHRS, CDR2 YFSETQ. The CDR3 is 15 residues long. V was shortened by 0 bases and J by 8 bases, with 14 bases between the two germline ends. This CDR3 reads CASSLAGVRREKLFF. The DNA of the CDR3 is TGCGCCAGCAGCTTGGCCGGGGTAAGGCGAGAAAAACTGTTTTTT.

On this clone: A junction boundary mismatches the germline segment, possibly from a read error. The DNA for the CDR3 is TGTGCTAGCAGCGCGGGACCCGGGAGCTACAATGAGCAGTTCTTC. Protein sequence: CASSAGPGSYNEQFF. V and J are TRBV7-7 and TRBJ2-1; weak D call: TRBD2 (6 bases). Germline V gene sequence: CDR1 SSHAT, CDR2 FNYEAQ (reference sequence). This CDR3 is built from 15 residues. The variable domain in full, with the rest retrieved from reference TRBV7-7 and TRBJ2-1, is GAGVSQSPRYKVTKRGQDVTLRCDPISSHATLYWYQQALGQGPEFLTYFNYEAQPDKSGLPSDRFSAERPEGSISTLTIQRTEQRDSAMYRCASSAGPGSYNEQFFGPGTRLTVL.

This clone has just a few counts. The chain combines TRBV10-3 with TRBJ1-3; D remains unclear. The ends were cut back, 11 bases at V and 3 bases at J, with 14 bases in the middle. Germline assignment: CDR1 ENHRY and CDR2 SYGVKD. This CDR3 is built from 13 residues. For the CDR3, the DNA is TGTGCCGTCTTTGAGGGTTATGGAAACACCATATATTTT. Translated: CAVFEGYGNTIYF.

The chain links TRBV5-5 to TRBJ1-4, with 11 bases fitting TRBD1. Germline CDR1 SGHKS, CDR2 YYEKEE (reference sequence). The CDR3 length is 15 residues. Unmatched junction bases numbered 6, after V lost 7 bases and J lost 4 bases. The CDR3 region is CASRTGGDGNEKLFF. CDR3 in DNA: TGTGCCAGCCGGACAGGGGGCGATGGTAATGAAAAACTGTTTTTT.

In nucleotides, the CDR3 is TGCGCCAGCAGCCAAGCTCGATGGGGAGTGGTAGCCAAAAACATTCAGTACTTC. Translation gives CASSQARWGVVAKNIQYF. The rearrangement joins TRBV4-3 to TRBJ2-4, with D possibly TRBD2 on 5 matching bases. V dropped 1 base and J dropped 0 bases, with 16 bases sitting between them. The germline V gene encodes CDR1 LGHNA and CDR2 YSLEER. CDR3 length: 18 amino acids.

This chain's CDR3 is CASSPKGTGGYEQYF. The DNA for the CDR3 is TGTGCCAGCAGTCCTAAGGGGACAGGGGGCTACGAGCAGTACTTC. The chain combines TRBV6-4 with TRBJ2-7; 11 bases are a match to TRBD1. CDR3 size: 15 residues. V shed 5 bases, J shed 3 bases, and the junction held 6 bases outside the gene matches. Germline CDR1 reads MRHNA; CDR2 reads SNTAGT.

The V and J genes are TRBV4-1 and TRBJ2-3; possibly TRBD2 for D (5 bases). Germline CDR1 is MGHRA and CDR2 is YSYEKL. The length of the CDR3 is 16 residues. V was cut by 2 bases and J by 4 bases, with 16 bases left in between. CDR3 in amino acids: CASSQYTRADADTQYF. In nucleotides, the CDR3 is TGCGCCAGCAGCCAATACACGAGGGCGGACGCAGATACGCAGTATTTT.

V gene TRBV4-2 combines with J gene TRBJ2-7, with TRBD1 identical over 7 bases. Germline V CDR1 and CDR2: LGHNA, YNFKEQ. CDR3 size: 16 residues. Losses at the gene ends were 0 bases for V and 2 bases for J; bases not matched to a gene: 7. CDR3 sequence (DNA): TGTGCCAGCAGCCAAGACCTGGGGCAGGGGGCCTACGAGCAGTACTTC. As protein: CASSQDLGQGAYEQYF.

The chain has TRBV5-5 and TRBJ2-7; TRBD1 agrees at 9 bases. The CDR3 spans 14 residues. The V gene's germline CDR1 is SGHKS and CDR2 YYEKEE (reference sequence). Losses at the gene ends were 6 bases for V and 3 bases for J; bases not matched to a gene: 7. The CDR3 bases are TGTGCCAGCACCACCGGGACAGGGTACTACGAGCAGTACTTC. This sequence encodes CASTTGTGYYEQYF.

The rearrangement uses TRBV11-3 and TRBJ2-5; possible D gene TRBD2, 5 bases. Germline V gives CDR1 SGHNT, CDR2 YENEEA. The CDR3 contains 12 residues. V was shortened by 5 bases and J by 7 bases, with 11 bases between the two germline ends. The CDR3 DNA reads TGTGCCAGCAGCCGTGACGGGGTGACCCAGTACTTC. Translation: CASSRDGVTQYF.

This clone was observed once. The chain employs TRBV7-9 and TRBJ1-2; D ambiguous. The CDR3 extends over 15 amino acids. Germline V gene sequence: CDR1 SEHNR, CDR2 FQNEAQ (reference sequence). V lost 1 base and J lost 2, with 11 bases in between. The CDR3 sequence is CASSLVTGDNYGYTF. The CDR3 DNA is TGTGCCAGCAGCTTAGTAACGGGTGACAACTATGGCTACACCTTC. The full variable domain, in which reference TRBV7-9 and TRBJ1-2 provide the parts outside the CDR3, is DTGVSQNPRHKITKRGQNVTFRCDPISEHNRLYWYRQTLGQGPEFLTYFQNEAQLEKSRLLSDRFSAERPKGSFSTLEIQRTEQGDSAMYLCASSLVTGDNYGYTFGSGTRLTVV.

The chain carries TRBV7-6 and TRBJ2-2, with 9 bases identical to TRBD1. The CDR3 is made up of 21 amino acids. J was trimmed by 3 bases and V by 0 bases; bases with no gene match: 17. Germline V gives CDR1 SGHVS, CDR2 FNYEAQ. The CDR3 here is CASSLAEEGGQGLSYTGELFF. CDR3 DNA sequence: TGTGCCAGCAGCTTAGCCGAAGAAGGAGGACAGGGGCTTTCGTACACCGGGGAGCTGTTTTTT. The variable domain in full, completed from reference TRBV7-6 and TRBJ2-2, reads GAGVSQSPRYKVTKRGQDVALRCDPISGHVSLYWYRQALGQGPEFLTYFNYEAQQDKSGLPNDRFSAERPEGSISTLTIQRTEQRDSAMYRCASSLAEEGGQGLSYTGELFFGEGSRLTVL.

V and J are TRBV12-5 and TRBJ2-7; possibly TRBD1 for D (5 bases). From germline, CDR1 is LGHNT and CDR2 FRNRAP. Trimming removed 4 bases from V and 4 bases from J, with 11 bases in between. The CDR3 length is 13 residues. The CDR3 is CASGSDTFYEQYF. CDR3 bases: TGTGCTAGTGGTTCGGACACCTTTTACGAGCAGTACTTC.

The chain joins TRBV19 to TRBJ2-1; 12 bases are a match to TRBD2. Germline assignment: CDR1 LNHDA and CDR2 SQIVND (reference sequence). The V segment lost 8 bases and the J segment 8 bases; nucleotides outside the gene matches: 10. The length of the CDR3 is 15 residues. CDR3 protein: CASLRSSGGAYEQFF. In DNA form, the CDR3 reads TGTGCCAGTCTTCGCTCTAGCGGGGGGGCATATGAGCAGTTCTTC.

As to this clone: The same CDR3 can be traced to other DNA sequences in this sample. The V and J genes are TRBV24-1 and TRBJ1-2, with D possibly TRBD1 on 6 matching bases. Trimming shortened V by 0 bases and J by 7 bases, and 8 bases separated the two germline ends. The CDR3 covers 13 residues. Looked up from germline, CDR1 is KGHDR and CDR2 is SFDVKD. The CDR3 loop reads CATSDLTGSGYTF. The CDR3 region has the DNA TGTGCCACCAGTGATTTGACAGGGTCTGGCTACACCTTC.

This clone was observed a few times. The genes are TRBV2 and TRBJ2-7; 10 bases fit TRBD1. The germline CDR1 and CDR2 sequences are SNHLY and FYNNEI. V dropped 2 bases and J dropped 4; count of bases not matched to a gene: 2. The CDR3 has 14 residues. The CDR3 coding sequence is TGTGCCAGCAGTGAATTGGGACAGGGGTACGAGCAGTACTTC. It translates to CASSELGQGYEQYF.

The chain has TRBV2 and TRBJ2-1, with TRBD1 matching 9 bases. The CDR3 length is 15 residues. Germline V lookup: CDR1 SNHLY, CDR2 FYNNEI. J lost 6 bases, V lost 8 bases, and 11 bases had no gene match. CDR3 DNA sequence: TGTGCCAGCGCCCCACCGGGACAGGGTGTCAATGAGCAGTTCTTC. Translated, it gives CASAPPGQGVNEQFF.

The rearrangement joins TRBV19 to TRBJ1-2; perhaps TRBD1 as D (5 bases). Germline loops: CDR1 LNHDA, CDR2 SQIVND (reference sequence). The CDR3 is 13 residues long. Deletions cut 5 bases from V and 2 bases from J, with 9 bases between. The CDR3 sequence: CASSVRTNYGYTF. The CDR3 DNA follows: TGTGCCAGTAGTGTCCGGACAAACTATGGCTACACCTTC.